The 8 T cell receptor beta chains presented below share a single source sample, sequenced in a study of cytomegalovirus exposure and HLA in healthy donors. In the PCR, 60 Vbeta and 13 Jbeta primers were used. Sequencing was performed with immunoSEQ multiplex PCR; in TCRdb, only in-frame clones are kept and a portion is missing. This sample yields roughly 120,000 clones, of which roughly 80% are seen a single time; 30% belongs to the top ten. Input material: PBMCs. These receptors were obtained from a man aged 60 to 75 in good health and CMV-seropositive.

The chain links TRBV30 to TRBJ2-1; a possible D gene is TRBD2 (6 bases). The V end lost 3 bases, the J end lost 7 bases, and 13 bases lay between the germline ends. The CDR3 sequence is 13 residues long. Germline V gene lookup returns CDR1 GTSNPN and CDR2 SVGIG (reference sequence). The DNA for the CDR3 is TGTGCCTGGAGGGGAAGGGGAGGAAATGAGCAGTTCTTC. Translation gives CAWRGRGGNEQFF.

The V gene is TRBV4-1, the J gene TRBJ1-4, with D possibly matching TRBD1 (5 bases). The CDR3 totals 15 residues. The germline V gene encodes CDR1 MGHRA and CDR2 YSYEKL. The V end was cut by 0 bases, the J end by 5 bases, with 10 bases between. CDR3 amino acids: CASSQDGAGNEKLFF. CDR3 sequence (DNA): TGCGCCAGCAGCCAAGATGGGGCCGGCAATGAAAAACTGTTTTTT.

V and J are TRBV19 and TRBJ1-6; D uncertain. The germline gives CDR1 LNHDA, CDR2 SQIVND (reference sequence). Trimming took 3 bases from V and 7 from J, leaving 4 bases between them. This CDR3 is 12 amino acids long. The CDR3 protein is CASSIENSPLHF. The CDR3 bases are TGTGCCAGTAGTATCGAGAATTCACCCCTCCACTTT.

This clone was seen a handful of times. This chain joins TRBV28 and TRBJ1-1; D unresolved. Trimming left V 5 bases short and J 12 bases short, with 13 bases between. CDR1 is MDHEN, CDR2 SYDVKM, per germline. This CDR3 is built from 11 residues. This CDR3 reads CASSQDSITFF. The CDR3 region has the DNA TGTGCCAGCAGTCAGGACTCCATAACTTTCTTT. The full variable domain, in which reference TRBV28 and TRBJ1-1 provide the parts outside the CDR3, is DVKVTQSSRYLVKRTGEKVFLECVQDMDHENMFWYRQDPGLGLRLIYFSYDVKMKEKGDIPEGYSVSREKKERFSLILESASTNQTSMYLCASSQDSITFFGQGTRLTVV.

The chain recombines TRBV5-1 with TRBJ1-4; 8 bases fit TRBD1. CDR3 size: 16 residues. Losses at the gene ends were 1 base for V and 6 bases for J; bases not matched to a gene: 8. Germline assignment: CDR1 SGHRS and CDR2 YFSETQ. The chain's CDR3 is CASSLTVGQEDEKLFF. CDR3 nucleotides: TGCGCCAGCAGCTTGACCGTGGGACAGGAGGATGAAAAACTGTTTTTT.

The chain couples TRBV5-1 to TRBJ2-2, with 9 bases aligning to TRBD1. There are 18 residues in the CDR3. J lost 3 bases, V lost 6 bases, and 15 bases had no gene match. Germline V lookup: CDR1 SGHRS, CDR2 YFSETQ. CDR3 protein: CASTAPRGQGLDTGELFF. CDR3 bases: TGCGCCAGCACCGCCCCCCGAGGACAGGGGTTGGACACCGGGGAGCTGTTTTTT.

This clone came up once. This chain joins TRBV30 and TRBJ1-6; TRBD1 might be the D (6 bases). The CDR3 length is 14 residues. V was cut by 7 bases and J by 5 bases, with 15 bases left in between. Germline CDR1 is GTSNPN and CDR2 is SVGIG (reference sequence). The CDR3 nucleotides read TGTGCCTCCCAGAGGGGGAGTCATAATTCACCCCTCCACTTT. Protein sequence: CASQRGSHNSPLHF.

This chain links TRBV2 with TRBJ1-4; no clear D gene. Trimming cost V 7 bases and J 8 bases, with 17 bases left between them. This CDR3 is built from 14 residues. Germline CDR1 and CDR2: SNHLY and FYNNEI. The CDR3 DNA is TGTGCCAGCATGAGGCAGGCAGCGGGGGAAAAACTGTTTTTT. As protein: CASMRQAAGEKLFF.